Sequencing of this TCR beta chain was carried out in a study of immune heterogeneity within non-small cell lung tumors. Study-wide points: Local T-cell clonality tracked local tumor mutational burden; the correlation was moderate but significant (R roughly 0.33). Identical dominant CDR3 beta clonotypes spanned tumor sites within a patient, beside site-unique high-frequency clones.

Within the sample, this clonotype is medium-sized. Its antigen is undetermined. Multiplex PCR amplified the TCR beta CDR3 region. Its first round ran for nine to eleven cycles with 32 V and 13 J primers. MiXCR, applied by TCRdb to the multiplex PCR reads, yields one record per CDR3 protein. This sample has nearly 15,000 distinct CDR3 sequences, with about 30% found just once. This CDR3 region has 15 residues. V trimming: 6 bases; J trimming: 4 bases; junction bases outside the gene matches: 8. Germline V gene sequence: CDR1 MNHNS, CDR2 SASEGT. Template material comprised bulk tumor genomic DNA at roughly 650 ng per sample. Primary tumors were biopsied several times each, far apart, intraoperatively. Curative operations were performed on patients who had untreated, newly diagnosed non-small cell lung cancer. Individuals who provided samples were patients with newly diagnosed non-small cell lung cancer who were having surgery with curative intent.

The TCR sequence derives from a woman aged 45-60 years with non-small cell lung cancer. Sequenced: lung tumor tissue. This chain links TRBV6-1 with TRBJ1-3, with 8 positions matching TRBD1. The DNA of the CDR3 is TGTGCCAGCAGATTCACGACAGGGGACGGAAACACCATATATTTT. Residues: CASRFTTGDGNTIYF.